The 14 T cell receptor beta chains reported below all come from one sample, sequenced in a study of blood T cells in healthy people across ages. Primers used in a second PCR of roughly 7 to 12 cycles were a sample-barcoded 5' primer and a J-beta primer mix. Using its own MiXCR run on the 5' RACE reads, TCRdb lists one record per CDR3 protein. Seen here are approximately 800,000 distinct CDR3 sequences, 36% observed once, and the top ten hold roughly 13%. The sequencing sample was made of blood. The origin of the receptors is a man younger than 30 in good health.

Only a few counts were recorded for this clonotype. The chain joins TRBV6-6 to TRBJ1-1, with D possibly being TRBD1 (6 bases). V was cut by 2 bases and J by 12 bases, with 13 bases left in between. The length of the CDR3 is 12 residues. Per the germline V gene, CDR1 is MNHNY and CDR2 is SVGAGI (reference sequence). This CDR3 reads CASSYTGGETFF. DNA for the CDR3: TGTGCCAGCAGTTACACGGGGGGCGAGACTTTCTTT.

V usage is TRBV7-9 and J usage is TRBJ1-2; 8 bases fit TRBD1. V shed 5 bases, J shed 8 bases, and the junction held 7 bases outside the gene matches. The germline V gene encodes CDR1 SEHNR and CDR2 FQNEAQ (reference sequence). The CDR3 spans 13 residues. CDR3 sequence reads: CASSGGQVSGYTF. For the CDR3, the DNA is TGTGCCAGCAGCGGGGGACAGGTCTCAGGCTACACCTTC.

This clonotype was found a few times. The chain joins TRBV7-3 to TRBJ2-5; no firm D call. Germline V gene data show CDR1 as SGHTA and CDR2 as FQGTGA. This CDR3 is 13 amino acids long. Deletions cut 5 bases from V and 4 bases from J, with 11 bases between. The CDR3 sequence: CASSATPTETQYF. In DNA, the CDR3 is TGTGCCAGCAGCGCCACCCCCACAGAGACCCAGTACTTC.

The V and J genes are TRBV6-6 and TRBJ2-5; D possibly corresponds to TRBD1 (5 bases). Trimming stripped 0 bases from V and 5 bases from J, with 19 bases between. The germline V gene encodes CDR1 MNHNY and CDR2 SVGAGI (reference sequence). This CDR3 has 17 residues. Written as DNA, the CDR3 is TGTGCCAGCAGTTACTCACGGACACCCACGAGGACGGAGACCCAGTACTTC. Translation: CASSYSRTPTRTETQYF.

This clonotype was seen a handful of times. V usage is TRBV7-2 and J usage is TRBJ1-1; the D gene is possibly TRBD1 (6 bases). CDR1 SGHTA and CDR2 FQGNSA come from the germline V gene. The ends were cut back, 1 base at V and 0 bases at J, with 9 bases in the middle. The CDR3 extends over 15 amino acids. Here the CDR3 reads CASSLGQVMNTEAFF. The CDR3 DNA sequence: TGTGCCAGCAGCTTAGGACAGGTCATGAACACTGAAGCTTTCTTT. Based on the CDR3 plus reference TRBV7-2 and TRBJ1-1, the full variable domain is GAGVSQSPSNKVTEKGKDVELRCDPISGHTALYWYRQSLGQGLEFLIYFQGNSAPDKSGLPSDRFSAERTGGSVSTLTIQRTQQEDSAVYLCASSLGQVMNTEAFFGQGTRLTVV.

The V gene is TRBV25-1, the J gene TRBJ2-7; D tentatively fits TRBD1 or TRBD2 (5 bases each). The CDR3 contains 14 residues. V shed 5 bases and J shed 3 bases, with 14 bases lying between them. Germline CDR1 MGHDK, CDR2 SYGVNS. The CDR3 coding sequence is TGTGCCAGCAGTCTCAGCCGAGGGGACTACGAGCAGTACTTC. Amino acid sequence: CASSLSRGDYEQYF.

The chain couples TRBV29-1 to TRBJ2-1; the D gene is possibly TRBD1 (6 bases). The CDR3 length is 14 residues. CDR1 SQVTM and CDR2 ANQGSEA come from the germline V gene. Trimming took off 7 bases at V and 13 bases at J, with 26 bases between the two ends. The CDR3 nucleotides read TGCAGCGCCTACTCCGGGACACAACATGGGGCCCAGTTCTTC. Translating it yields CSAYSGTQHGAQFF.

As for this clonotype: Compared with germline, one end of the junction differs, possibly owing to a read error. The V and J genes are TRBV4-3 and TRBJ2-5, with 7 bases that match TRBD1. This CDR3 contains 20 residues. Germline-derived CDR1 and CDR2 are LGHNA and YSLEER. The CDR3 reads CASSQDMVGTDTSGQGTQYF. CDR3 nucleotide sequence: TGCGCCAGCAGCCAAGATATGGTGGGGACAGACACTTCGGGCCAAGGGACCCAGTACTTC.

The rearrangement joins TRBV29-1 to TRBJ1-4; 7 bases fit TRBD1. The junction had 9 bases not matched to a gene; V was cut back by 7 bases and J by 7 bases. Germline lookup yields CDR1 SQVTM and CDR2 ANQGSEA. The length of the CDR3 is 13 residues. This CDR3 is CSATGVRSEKLFF. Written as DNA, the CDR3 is TGCAGCGCCACAGGGGTTAGGAGTGAAAAACTGTTTTTT. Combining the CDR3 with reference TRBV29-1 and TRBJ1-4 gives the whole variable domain SAVISQKPSRDICQRGTSLTIQCQVDSQVTMMFWYRQQPGQSLTLIATANQGSEATYESGFVIDKFPISRPNLTFSTLTVSNMSPEDSSIYLCSATGVRSEKLFFGSGTQLSVL.

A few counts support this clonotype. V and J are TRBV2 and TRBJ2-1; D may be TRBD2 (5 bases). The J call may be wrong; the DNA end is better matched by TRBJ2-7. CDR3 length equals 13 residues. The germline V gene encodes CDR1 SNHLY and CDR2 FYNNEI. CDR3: CASQGSSYNEQYF. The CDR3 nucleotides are TGTGCCAGTCAAGGGAGCTCCTACAATGAGCAGTACTTC.

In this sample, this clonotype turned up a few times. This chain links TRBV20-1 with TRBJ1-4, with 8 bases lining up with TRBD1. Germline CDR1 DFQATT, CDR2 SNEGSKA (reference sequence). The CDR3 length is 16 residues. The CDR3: CSAPSDRGPTNEKLFF. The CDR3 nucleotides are TGCAGCGCCCCCTCTGACAGGGGCCCAACTAATGAAAAACTGTTTTTT.

As DNA, the CDR3 is TGCGCCAGCAGCTTGGGGTGGACAGAGGAAACCCATGGCTACACCTTC. The encoded protein is CASSLGWTEETHGYTF. This rearrangement joins TRBV5-1 to TRBJ1-2, with D perhaps TRBD1 (6 bases). V was pared by 0 bases and J by 6 bases, with 18 bases between. This CDR3 comprises 16 residues. CDR1 SGHRS and CDR2 YFSETQ come from the germline V gene.

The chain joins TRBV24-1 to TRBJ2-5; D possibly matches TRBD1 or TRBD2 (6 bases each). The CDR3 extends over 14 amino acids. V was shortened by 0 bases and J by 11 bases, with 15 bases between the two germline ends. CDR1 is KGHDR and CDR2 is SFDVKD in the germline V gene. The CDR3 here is CATSDLLGGNEQYF. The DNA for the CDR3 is TGTGCCACCAGTGATTTGTTGGGGGGCAATGAGCAGTACTTC.

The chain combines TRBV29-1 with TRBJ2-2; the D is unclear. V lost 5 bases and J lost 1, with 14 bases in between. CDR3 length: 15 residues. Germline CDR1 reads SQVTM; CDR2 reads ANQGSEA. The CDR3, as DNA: TGCAGCGTTAAGATCGAGGACGTGAACACCGGGGAGCTGTTTTTT. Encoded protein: CSVKIEDVNTGELFF.